These T cell receptor beta chains were read from a single sample in a study of monozygotic twins with inflammatory bowel disease. TCRdb processed the 5' RACE reads again and assigns one entry to each CDR3 protein, with no DNA. The sample has approximately 330,000 distinct CDR3 sequences. Source material: blood. The receptors come from a human donor with ulcerative colitis or Crohn's disease, or a healthy co-twin of an affected twin (not recorded which). The CDR3 runs from the conserved cysteine through the conserved F or W.

>TRBJ1-6|TRBV3-1
CASSQGSRFSPLHF
>TRBJ1-2|TRBV2
CASSESRRGYTF
>TRBJ2-7|TRBV5-1
CASSNDAKRYEQYF
>TRBJ1-2|TRBV4-2
CASSQVGTGGDGYGYTF
>TRBJ1-1|TRBV5-4
CASSLGTGSEAFF
>TRBJ2-7|TRBV20-1
CSARGSFGEQYF
>TRBJ2-7|TRBV20-1
CSARADRAGYEQYF
>TRBJ1-2|TRBV25-1
CASSEFRTGGGGDGYTF
>TRBJ2-3|TRBV5-1
CASSFSTGGDTQYF
>TRBJ2-1|TRBV20-1
CSALNYNEQFF
>TRBJ1-2|TRBV12-3/TRBV12-4
CASSLAPSNYGYTF
>TRBJ2-5|TRBV12-3/TRBV12-4
CASSTSWSVETQYF
>TRBJ2-7|TRBV10-2
CASSSPGLAGDSYEQYF
>TRBJ2-7|TRBV27
CASSTTGARLGYEQYF
>TRBJ2-3|TRBV6-1
CASSEASGGGSDTQYF
>TRBJ2-3|TRBV5-4
CASSLDLGGTDTQYF
>TRBJ1-4|TRBV4-1
CASSQEYSALGEKLFF